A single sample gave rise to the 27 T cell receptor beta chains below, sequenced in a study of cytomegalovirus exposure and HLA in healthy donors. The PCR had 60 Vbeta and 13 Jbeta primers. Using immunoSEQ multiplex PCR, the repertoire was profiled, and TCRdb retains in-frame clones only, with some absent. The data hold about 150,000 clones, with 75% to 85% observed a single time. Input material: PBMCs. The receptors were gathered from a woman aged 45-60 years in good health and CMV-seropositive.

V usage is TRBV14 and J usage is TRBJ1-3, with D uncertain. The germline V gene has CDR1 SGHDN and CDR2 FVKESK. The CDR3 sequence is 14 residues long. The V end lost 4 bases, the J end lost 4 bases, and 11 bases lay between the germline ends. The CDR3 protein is CASSPPNRGNTIYF. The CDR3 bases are TGTGCCAGCAGCCCGCCCAACCGGGGAAACACCATATATTTT.

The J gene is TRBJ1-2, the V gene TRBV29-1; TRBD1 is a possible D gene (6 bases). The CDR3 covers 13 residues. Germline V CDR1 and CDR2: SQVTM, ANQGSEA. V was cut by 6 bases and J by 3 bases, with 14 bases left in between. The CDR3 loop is CSVNREPDYGYTF. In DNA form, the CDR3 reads TGCAGCGTGAACAGGGAGCCCGACTATGGCTACACCTTC.

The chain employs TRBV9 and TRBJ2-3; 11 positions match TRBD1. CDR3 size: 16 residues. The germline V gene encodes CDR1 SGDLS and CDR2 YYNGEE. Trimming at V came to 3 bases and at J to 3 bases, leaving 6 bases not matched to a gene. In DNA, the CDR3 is TGTGCCAGCAGCGCCAGGGGGGACAGGGGGACAGATACGCAGTATTTT. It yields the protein CASSARGDRGTDTQYF.

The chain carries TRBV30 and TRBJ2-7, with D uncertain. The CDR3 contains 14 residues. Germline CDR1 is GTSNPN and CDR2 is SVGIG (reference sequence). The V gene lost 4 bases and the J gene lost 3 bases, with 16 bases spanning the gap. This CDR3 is CAWIPDERIYEQYF. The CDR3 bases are TGTGCCTGGATACCCGACGAGAGGATCTACGAGCAGTACTTC.

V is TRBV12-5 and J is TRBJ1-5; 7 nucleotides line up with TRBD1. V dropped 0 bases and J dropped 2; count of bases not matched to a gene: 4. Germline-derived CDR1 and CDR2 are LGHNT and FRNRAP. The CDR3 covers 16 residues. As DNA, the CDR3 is TGTGCTAGTGGTTTGGTAACAGGGGCGGGCAATCAGCCCCAGCATTTT. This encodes CASGLVTGAGNQPQHF.

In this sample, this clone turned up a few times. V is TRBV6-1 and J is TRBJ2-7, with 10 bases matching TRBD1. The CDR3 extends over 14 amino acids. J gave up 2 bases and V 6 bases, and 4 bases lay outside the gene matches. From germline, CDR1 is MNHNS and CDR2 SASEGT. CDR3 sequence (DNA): TGTGCCAGCAGGCAGACAGGGGGCGCCTACGAGCAGTACTTC. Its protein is CASRQTGGAYEQYF.

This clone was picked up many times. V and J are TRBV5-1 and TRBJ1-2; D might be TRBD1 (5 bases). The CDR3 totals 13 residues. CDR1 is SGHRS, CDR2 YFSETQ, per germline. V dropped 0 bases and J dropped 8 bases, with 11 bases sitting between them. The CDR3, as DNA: TGCGCCAGCAGCTTGGAGGGGAATCTGGGCTACACCTTC. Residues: CASSLEGNLGYTF.

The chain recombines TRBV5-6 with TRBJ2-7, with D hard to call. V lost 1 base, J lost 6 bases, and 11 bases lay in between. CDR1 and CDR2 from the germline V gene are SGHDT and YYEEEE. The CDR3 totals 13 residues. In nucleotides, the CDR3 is TGTGCCAGCAGCTTGCGCAGGCTTGGCGAGCAGTACTTC. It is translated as CASSLRRLGEQYF. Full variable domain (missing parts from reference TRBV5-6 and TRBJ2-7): DAGVTQSPTHLIKTRGQQVTLRCSPKSGHDTVSWYQQALGQGPQFIFQYYEEEERQRGNFPDRFSGHQFPNYSSELNVNALLLGDSALYLCASSLRRLGEQYFGPGTRLTVT.

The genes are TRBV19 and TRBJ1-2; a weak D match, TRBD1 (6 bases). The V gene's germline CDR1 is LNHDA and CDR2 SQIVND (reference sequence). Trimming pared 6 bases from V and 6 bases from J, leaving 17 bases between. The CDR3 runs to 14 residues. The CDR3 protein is CASRRAGTTNGYTF. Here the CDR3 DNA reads TGTGCCAGTAGGCGCGCAGGGACAACCAATGGCTACACCTTC.

CDR3: CAIGQGRGEKLFF. The CDR3 DNA reads as TGTGCCATCGGACAGGGGCGGGGTGAAAAACTGTTTTTT. This chain joins TRBV30 and TRBJ1-4; TRBD1 matches at 9 bases. Germline V gives CDR1 GTSNPN, CDR2 SVGIG (reference sequence). The CDR3 has 13 amino acids. Trimming took 8 bases from V and 7 from J; bases not matched to a gene: 8.

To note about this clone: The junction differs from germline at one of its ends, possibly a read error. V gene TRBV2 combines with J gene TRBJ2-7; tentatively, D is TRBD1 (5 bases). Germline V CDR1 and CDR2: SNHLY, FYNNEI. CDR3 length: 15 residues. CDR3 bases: TGTGCCGGCAGTGACCCGCAGGGAACACAATACGAGCAGTACTTC. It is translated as CAGSDPQGTQYEQYF.

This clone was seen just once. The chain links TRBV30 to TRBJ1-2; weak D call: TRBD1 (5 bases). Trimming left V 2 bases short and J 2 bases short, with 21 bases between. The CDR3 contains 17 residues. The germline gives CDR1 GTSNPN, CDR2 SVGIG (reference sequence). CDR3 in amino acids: CAWSSTFELRGNYGYTF. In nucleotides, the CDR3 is TGTGCCTGGAGTTCTACGTTCGAATTGCGGGGGAACTATGGCTACACCTTC. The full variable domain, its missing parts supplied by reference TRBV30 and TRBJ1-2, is SQTIHQWPATLVQPVGSPLSLECTVEGTSNPNLYWYRQAAGRGLQLLFYSVGIGQISSEVPQNLSASRPQDRQFILSSKKLLLSDSGFYLCAWSSTFELRGNYGYTFGSGTRLTVV.

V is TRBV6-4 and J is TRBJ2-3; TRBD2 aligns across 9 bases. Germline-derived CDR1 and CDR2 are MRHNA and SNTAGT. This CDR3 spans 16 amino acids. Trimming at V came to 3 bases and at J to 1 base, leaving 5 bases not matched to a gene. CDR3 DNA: TGTGCCAGCAGTGAGGCGGCTAGCGGGGGCACAGATACGCAGTATTTT. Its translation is CASSEAASGGTDTQYF.

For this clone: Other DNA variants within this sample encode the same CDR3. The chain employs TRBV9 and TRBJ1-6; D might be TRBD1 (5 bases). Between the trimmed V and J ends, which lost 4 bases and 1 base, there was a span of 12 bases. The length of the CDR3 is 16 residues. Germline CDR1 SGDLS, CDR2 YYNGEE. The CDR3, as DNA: TGTGCCAGCAGCCCCCGGGGGGGATCCTATAATTCACCCCTCCACTTT. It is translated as CASSPRGGSYNSPLHF. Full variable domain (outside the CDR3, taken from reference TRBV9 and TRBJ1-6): DSGVTQTPKHLITATGQRVTLRCSPRSGDLSVYWYQQSLDQGLQFLIQYYNGEERAKGNILERFSAQQFPDLHSELNLSSLELGDSALYFCASSPRGGSYNSPLHFGNGTRLTVT.

The CDR3 nucleotides are TGTGCCAGCAGCGGCCAGGGCTCTGGGGCCAACGTCCTGACTTTC. It yields the protein CASSGQGSGANVLTF. The rearrangement joins TRBV9 to TRBJ2-6, with D perhaps TRBD1 (5 bases). V was pared by 3 bases and J by 0 bases, with 7 bases between. Germline assignment: CDR1 SGDLS and CDR2 YYNGEE. The CDR3 spans 15 residues. Combining the CDR3 with reference TRBV9 and TRBJ2-6 gives the whole variable domain DSGVTQTPKHLITATGQRVTLRCSPRSGDLSVYWYQQSLDQGLQFLIQYYNGEERAKGNILERFSAQQFPDLHSELNLSSLELGDSALYFCASSGQGSGANVLTFGAGSRLTVL.

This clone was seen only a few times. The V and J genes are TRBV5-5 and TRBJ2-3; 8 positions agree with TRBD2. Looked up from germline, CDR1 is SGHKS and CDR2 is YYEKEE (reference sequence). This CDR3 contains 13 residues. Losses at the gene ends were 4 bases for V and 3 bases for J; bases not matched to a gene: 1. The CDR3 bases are TGTGCCAGCAGCACGGGGGGGACAGATACGCAGTATTTT. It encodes CASSTGGTDTQYF.

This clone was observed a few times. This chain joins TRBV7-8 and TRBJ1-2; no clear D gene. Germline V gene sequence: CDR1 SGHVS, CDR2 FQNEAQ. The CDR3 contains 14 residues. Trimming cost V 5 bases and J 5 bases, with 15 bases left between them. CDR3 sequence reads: CASSARGVFYGYTF. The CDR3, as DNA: TGTGCCAGCAGCGCCCGAGGAGTATTTTATGGCTACACCTTC. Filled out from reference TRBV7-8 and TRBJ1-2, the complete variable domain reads GAGVSQSPRYKVAKRGQDVALRCDPISGHVSLFWYQQALGQGPEFLTYFQNEAQLDKSGLPSDRFFAERPEGSVSTLKIQRTQQEDSAVYLCASSARGVFYGYTFGSGTRLTVV.

Here the CDR3 reads CASSVGLAGNPGPYEQYF. For the CDR3, the DNA is TGTGCCAGCAGCGTGGGACTAGCGGGGAACCCTGGGCCTTACGAGCAGTACTTC. The J gene is TRBJ2-7, the V gene TRBV7-8, with 13 bases that match TRBD2. The CDR3 contains 18 residues. CDR1 and CDR2 from the germline V gene are SGHVS and FQNEAQ. The V and J ends lost 5 bases and 4 bases, in that order; junction bases with no gene match: 14.

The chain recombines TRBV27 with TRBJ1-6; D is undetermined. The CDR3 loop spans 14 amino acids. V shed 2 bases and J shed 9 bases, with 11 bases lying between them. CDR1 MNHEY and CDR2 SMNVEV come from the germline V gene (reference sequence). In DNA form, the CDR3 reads TGTGCCAGCAGTTTAGAGGTACACGGTTCACCCCTCCACTTT. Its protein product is CASSLEVHGSPLHF.

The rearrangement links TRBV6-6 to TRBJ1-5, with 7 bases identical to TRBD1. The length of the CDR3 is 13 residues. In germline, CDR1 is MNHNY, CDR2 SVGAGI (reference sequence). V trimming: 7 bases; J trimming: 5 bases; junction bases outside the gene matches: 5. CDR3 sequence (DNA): TGTGCCAGCACGGACAGGACAGATCAGCCCCAGCATTTT. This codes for CASTDRTDQPQHF.

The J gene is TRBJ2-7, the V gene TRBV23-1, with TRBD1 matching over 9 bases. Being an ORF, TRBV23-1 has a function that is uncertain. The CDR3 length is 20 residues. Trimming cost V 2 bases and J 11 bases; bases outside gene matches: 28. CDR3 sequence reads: CASSQRDPDPSSWGQGFEYF. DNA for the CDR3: TGCGCCAGCAGTCAAAGAGACCCCGACCCCTCATCCTGGGGACAGGGTTTTGAGTACTTC.

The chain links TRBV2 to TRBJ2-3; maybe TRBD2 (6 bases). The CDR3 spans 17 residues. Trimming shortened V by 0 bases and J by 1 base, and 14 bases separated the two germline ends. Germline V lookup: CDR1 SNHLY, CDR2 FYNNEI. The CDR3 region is CASSEALRGRGTDTQYF. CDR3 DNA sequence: TGTGCCAGCAGTGAAGCGCTTCGGGGGAGAGGCACAGATACGCAGTATTTT.

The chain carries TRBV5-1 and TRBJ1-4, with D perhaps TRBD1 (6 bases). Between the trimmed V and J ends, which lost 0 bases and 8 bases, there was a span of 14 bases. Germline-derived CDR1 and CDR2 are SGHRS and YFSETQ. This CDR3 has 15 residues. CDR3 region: CASSLAGTPDEKLFF. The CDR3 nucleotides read TGCGCCAGCAGCTTGGCAGGGACACCAGACGAAAAACTGTTTTTT.

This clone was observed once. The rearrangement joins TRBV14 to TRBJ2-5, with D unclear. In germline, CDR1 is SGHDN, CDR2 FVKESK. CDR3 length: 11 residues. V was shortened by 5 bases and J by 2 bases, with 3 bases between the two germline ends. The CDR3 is CASSYQETQYF. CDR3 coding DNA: TGTGCCAGCAGCTATCAAGAGACCCAGTACTTC.

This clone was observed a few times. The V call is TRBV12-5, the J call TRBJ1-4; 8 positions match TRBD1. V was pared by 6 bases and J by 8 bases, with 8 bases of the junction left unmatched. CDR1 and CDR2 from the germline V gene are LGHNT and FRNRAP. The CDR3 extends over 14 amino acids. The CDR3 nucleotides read TGTGCTAGTGGCCGGACAGGGTTTGGAGAAAAACTGTTTTTT. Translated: CASGRTGFGEKLFF.

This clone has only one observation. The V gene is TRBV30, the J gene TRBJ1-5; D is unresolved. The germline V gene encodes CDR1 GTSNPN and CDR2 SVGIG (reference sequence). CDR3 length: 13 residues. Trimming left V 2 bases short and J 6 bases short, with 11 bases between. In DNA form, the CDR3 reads TGTGCCTGGAGTCTCGGGGTTGGTCAGCCCCAGCATTTT. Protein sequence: CAWSLGVGQPQHF. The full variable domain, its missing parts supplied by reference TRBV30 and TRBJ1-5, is SQTIHQWPATLVQPVGSPLSLECTVEGTSNPNLYWYRQAAGRGLQLLFYSVGIGQISSEVPQNLSASRPQDRQFILSSKKLLLSDSGFYLCAWSLGVGQPQHFGDGTRLSIL.

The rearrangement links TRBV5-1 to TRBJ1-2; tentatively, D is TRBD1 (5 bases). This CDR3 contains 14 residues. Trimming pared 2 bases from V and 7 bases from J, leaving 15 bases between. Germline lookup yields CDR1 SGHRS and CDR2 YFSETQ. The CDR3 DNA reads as TGCGCCAGCAGCTTCAGGGCGGACGGGGGTGGCTACACCTTC. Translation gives CASSFRADGGGYTF. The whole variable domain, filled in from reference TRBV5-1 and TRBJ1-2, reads KAGVTQTPRYLIKTRGQQVTLSCSPISGHRSVSWYQQTPGQGLQFLFEYFSETQRNKGNFPGRFSGRQFSNSRSEMNVSTLELGDSALYLCASSFRADGGGYTFGSGTRLTVV.